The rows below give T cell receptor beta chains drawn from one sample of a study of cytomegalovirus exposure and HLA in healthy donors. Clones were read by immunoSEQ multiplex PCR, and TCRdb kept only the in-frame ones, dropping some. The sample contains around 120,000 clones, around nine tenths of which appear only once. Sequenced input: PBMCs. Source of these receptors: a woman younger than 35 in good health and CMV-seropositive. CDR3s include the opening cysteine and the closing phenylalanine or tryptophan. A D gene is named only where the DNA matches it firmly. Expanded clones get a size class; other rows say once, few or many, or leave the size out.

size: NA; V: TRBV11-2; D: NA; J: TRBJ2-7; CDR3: CASSLDGSLDEQYF; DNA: TGTGCCAGCAGCTTAGATGGGAGTTTGGACGAGCAGTACTTC
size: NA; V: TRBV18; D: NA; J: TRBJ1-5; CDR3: CASSPQGDSNQPQHF; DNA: TGTGCCAGCTCACCACAGGGGGATTCGAATCAGCCCCAGCATTTT
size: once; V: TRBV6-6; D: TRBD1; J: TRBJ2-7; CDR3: CASSSGTGGEYEQYF; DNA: TGTGCCAGCAGCTCCGGCACAGGGGGCGAGTACGAGCAGTACTTC
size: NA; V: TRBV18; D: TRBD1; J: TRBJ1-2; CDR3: CASSIEHTGGFNYGYTF; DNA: TGTGCCAGCTCCATAGAACATACAGGGGGCTTCAACTATGGCTACACCTTC
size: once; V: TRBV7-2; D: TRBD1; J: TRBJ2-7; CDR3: CASSLLTGTGEGEQYF; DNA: TGTGCCAGCAGCTTACTCACCGGGACAGGAGAAGGCGAGCAGTACTTC
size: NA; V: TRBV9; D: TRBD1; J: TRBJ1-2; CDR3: CASSPLGQVHRGYTF; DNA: TGTGCCAGCAGCCCCCTAGGACAGGTCCATCGTGGCTACACCTTC
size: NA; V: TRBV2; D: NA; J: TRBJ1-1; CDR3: CASMETVNTEAFF; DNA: TGTGCCAGCATGGAGACGGTAAACACTGAAGCTTTCTTT
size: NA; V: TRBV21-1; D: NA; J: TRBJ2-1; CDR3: CASSTGLAGVGNEQFF; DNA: TGTGCCAGCAGCACAGGACTAGCGGGAGTCGGGAATGAGCAGTTCTTC
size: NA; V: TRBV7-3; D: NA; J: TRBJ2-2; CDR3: CASSTWPGELFF; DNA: TGTGCCAGCAGCACCTGGCCCGGGGAGCTGTTTTTT
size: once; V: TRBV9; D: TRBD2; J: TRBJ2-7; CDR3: CASSPRGVSGYEQYF; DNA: TGTGCCAGCAGCCCCCGGGGGGTTAGCGGTTACGAGCAGTACTTC
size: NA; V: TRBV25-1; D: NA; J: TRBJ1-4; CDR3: CASSAGDEKLFF; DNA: TGTGCCAGCAGTGCCGGGGATGAAAAACTGTTTTTT
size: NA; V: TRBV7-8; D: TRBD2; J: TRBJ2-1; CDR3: CASSPQIGLAGRNEQFF; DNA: TGTGCCAGCAGCCCGCAGATTGGCCTAGCGGGGCGCAATGAGCAGTTCTTC
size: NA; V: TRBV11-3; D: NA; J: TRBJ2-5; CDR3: CASSLGPQETQYF; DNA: TGTGCCAGCAGCTTAGGGCCTCAAGAGACCCAGTACTTC
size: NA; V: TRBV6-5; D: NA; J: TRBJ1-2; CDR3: CASAEGGAYGYTF; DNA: TGTGCCAGCGCCGAAGGGGGGGCCTATGGCTACACCTTC
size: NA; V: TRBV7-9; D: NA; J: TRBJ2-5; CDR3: CASSSRGAGQETQYF; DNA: TGTGCCAGCAGCTCCCGGGGAGCGGGCCAAGAGACCCAGTACTTC
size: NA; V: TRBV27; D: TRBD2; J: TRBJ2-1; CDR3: CASRRRGDYNEQFF; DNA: TGTGCCAGCCGAAGACGGGGGGACTACAATGAGCAGTTCTTC
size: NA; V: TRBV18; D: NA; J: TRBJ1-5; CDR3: CASSLPGQTGPQHF; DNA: TGTGCCAGCTCACTACCTGGGCAGACCGGGCCCCAGCATTTT
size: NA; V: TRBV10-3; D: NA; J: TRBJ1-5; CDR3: CAISDSDQPQHF; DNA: TGTGCCATCAGCGACAGCGATCAGCCCCAGCATTTT
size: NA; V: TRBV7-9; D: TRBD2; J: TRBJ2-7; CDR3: CASSPGAGGEQYF; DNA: TGTGCCAGCAGTCCCGGGGCGGGGGGCGAGCAGTACTTC
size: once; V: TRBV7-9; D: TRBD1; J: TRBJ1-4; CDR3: CASSPGGSNEKLFF; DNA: TGTGCCAGCAGTCCAGGGGGCTCGAATGAAAAACTGTTTTTT
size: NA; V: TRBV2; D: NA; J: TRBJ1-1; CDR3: CASAGVEDTEAFF; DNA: TGTGCCAGCGCCGGGGTGGAGGACACTGAAGCTTTCTTT
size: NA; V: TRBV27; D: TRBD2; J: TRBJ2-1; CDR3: CASSLSPRRGGRYNEQFF; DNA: TGTGCCAGCAGTTTATCACCGAGACGGGGGGGACGATACAATGAGCAGTTCTTC